The rows below give T cell receptor beta chains drawn from one sample of a study of early T cells in non-severe SARS-CoV-2 infection. MiXCR was run by TCRdb on the 5' RACE reads, yielding one entry per CDR3 protein. Here the sample spans 55,000 or so distinct CDR3 sequences, approximately 13% being singletons. Sequenced sample: whole blood. These receptors originate from an adult who was a healthcare worker with PCR-confirmed SARS-CoV-2 infection or an uninfected control (not recorded which). Each CDR3 is given with its conserved first and last residue. The D gene is left open where the match is weak. Size is omitted from some rows. Given values are once, few, many or a class for expanded clones.

D: TRBD2; V: TRBV20-1; J: TRBJ2-1; size: few; DNA: TGCAGTGCGGGACCTAGCGGGGGGGACAATGAGCAGTTCTTC; CDR3: CSAGPSGGDNEQFF
D: -; V: TRBV7-2; J: TRBJ1-1; size: -; DNA: TGTGCCAGCAGCGTCACTACCCCAACCGGTGAAGCTTTCTTT; CDR3: CASSVTTPTGEAFF
D: -; V: TRBV11-2; J: TRBJ2-5; size: -; DNA: TGTGCCAGCAGCTTTTCGGGACTCGGAGGGACCCAGTACTTC; CDR3: CASSFSGLGGTQYF
D: -; V: TRBV30; J: TRBJ1-1; size: few; DNA: TGTGCCTGGATGGCCGTAAGAGGGCCGGGGACTGAAGCTTTCTTT; CDR3: CAWMAVRGPGTEAFF
D: -; V: TRBV12-3/TRBV12-4; J: TRBJ1-6; size: -; DNA: TGTGCCAGCAGTTTGGGGGCCCTTAATTCACCCCTCCACTTT; CDR3: CASSLGALNSPLHF
D: TRBD1; V: TRBV5-4; J: TRBJ2-7; size: few; DNA: TGTGCCAGCAGCGAACCCGGGACAGGGGTTGCCTACGAGCAGTACTTC; CDR3: CASSEPGTGVAYEQYF
D: TRBD1; V: TRBV2; J: TRBJ2-1; size: -; DNA: TGTGCCAGCAGGACGGGACAGGGGAGAAGTCAGTCGAATGAGCAGTTCTTC; CDR3: CASRTGQGRSQSNEQFF
D: TRBD1; V: TRBV19; J: TRBJ1-2; size: few; DNA: TGTGCCAGTAGTATGGCGACAGGGGTTCCCATGTATGGCTACACCTTC; CDR3: CASSMATGVPMYGYTF
D: TRBD2; V: TRBV20-1; J: TRBJ2-1; size: few; DNA: TGCAGTGCTAGCCTCCAAAGCGGGGGTTACTCCTACAATGAGCAGTTCTTC; CDR3: CSASLQSGGYSYNEQFF
D: -; V: TRBV11-2; J: TRBJ1-1; size: many; DNA: TGTGCCAGCAGCTTCACGGTCCATCCTGGTCCCCTTGAAGCTTTCTTT; CDR3: CASSFTVHPGPLEAFF
D: -; V: TRBV6-5; J: TRBJ1-6; size: -; DNA: TGTGCCAGCAGTTACTCGAGTGGGTACTGGGGTAATTCACCCCTCCACTTT; CDR3: CASSYSSGYWGNSPLHF
D: TRBD2; V: TRBV9; J: TRBJ2-5; size: few; DNA: TGTGCCAGCAGCGTGGCGGCTAGCGGAGGGCAAGAGACCCAGTACTTC; CDR3: CASSVAASGGQETQYF
D: -; V: TRBV12-3/TRBV12-4; J: TRBJ1-1; size: -; DNA: TGTGCCAACAGAAGGGGTCCCGGGAACACTGAAGCTTTCTTT; CDR3: CANRRGPGNTEAFF
D: -; V: TRBV20-1; J: TRBJ1-2; size: few; DNA: TGCAGTGCTGGGGGCGGAGAAAGATATGGCTACACCTTC; CDR3: CSAGGGERYGYTF
D: TRBD2; V: TRBV2; J: TRBJ2-7; size: few; DNA: TGTGCCAGCAGTGAAAGCGGACTAGCGGGGCGGACCTACGAGCAGTACTTC; CDR3: CASSESGLAGRTYEQYF
D: TRBD2; V: TRBV7-8; J: TRBJ2-1; size: medium-sized; DNA: TGTGCCAGCAGCTTACAGCGGGGGGGGCGGAATGAGCAGTTCTTC; CDR3: CASSLQRGGRNEQFF
D: TRBD2; V: TRBV9; J: TRBJ2-5; size: few; DNA: TGTGCCAGCAGCGTAGACGGACTAGCGGACCAAGAGACCCAGTACTTC; CDR3: CASSVDGLADQETQYF
D: -; V: TRBV20-1; J: TRBJ2-7; size: -; DNA: TGCAGTGCTAGAGAAGGGGTACCCTACGAGCAGTACTTC; CDR3: CSAREGVPYEQYF
D: TRBD2; V: TRBV6-5; J: TRBJ2-1; size: -; DNA: TGTGCCAGCAGTTACAAGCGGGGGTACAATGAGCAGTTCTTC; CDR3: CASSYKRGYNEQFF
D: -; V: TRBV15; J: TRBJ1-6; size: -; DNA: TGTGCCACCAGCAGAGTGGAACAGAGGCCCGAAGAGGATTCACCCCTCCACTTT; CDR3: CATSRVEQRPEEDSPLHF
D: -; V: TRBV5-4; J: TRBJ2-7; size: few; DNA: TGTGCCAGCAGCTTGCGGGCAGGAAGCTCCTACGAGCAGTACTTC; CDR3: CASSLRAGSSYEQYF
D: TRBD1; V: TRBV10-3; J: TRBJ2-1; size: -; DNA: TGTGCCATCAGTAACAGGGGGTCGGGTAAAGAGCAGTTCTTC; CDR3: CAISNRGSGKEQFF
D: TRBD1; V: TRBV6-5; J: TRBJ1-5; size: -; DNA: TGTGCCAGCAGCTATCTTCCCAGGGGGGGGCAGCCCCAGCATTTT; CDR3: CASSYLPRGGQPQHF
D: TRBD2; V: TRBV5-5; J: TRBJ2-7; size: few; DNA: TGTGCCAGCAGCTTGGTGGCGGGGGGCGCCTACGAGCAGTACTTC; CDR3: CASSLVAGGAYEQYF
D: TRBD2; V: TRBV7-8; J: TRBJ2-5; size: few; DNA: TGTGCCAGCAGCACGGGGGGACTCGGGGAGACCCAGTACTTC; CDR3: CASSTGGLGETQYF
D: -; V: TRBV7-9; J: TRBJ1-1; size: -; DNA: TGTGCCAGCTCCGCTCGCCTGATGAACACTGAAGCTTTCTTT; CDR3: CASSARLMNTEAFF
D: TRBD1; V: TRBV29-1; J: TRBJ1-1; size: few; DNA: TGCAGCGTTGAAGGCGTAACAGGGGACACTGAAGCTTTCTTT; CDR3: CSVEGVTGDTEAFF